The T cell receptor beta chain under discussion was sequenced for a study of shared clonotypes between healthy human individuals. Study-level background: A couple of female and three male donors aged 18 to 49 were enrolled.

General study results and limits: Generation of non-shared clonotypes was less probable than generation of clonotypes shared by all four donors.

Profiling relied on immunoSEQ multiplex PCR, and the TCRdb table lists in-frame clones only, not all of them. The sample lists some 980,000 clones; 76% were seen once. Turning to this clone: Its antigen is undetermined.

The specimen sequenced was memory CD4+ T cells sorted from blood. Subset: CD45RA-negative fraction. This sequence originates from a man between 18 and 35 years old in good health.

The CDR3 nucleotides are TGTGCCAGTAGTCCCCGACTAGCGGGAAGAGATACGCAGTATTTT. Amino acids: CASSPRLAGRDTQYF. The chain recombines TRBV19 with TRBJ2-3; 11 nucleotides align to TRBD2. V lost 5 bases, J lost 5 bases, and 6 bases stayed unmatched. The CDR3 is made up of 15 amino acids. CDR1 and CDR2 from the germline V gene are LNHDA and SQIVND (reference sequence).